These 4 T cell receptor beta chains share one sample of origin, sequenced in a study of CD8 T cells in Susac syndrome. When the RNA was reverse transcribed, random hexamers were used with an input of about 0.45 to 1 ug. Via MiXCR, TCRdb re-called the immunoSEQ multiplex PCR reads, giving one row per CDR3 protein. The repertoire holds 300,000 to 350,000 distinct CDR3 sequences, with under 95% as singletons. Sequenced: CD4+ T cells from PBMCs. All receptors come from a human donor with multiple sclerosis.

V and J are TRBV2 and TRBJ2-7, with TRBD1 matching 8 bases. The germline CDR1 and CDR2 sequences are SNHLY and FYNNEI. CDR3 length equals 13 residues. J gave up 6 bases and V 8 bases, and 9 bases lay outside the gene matches. The CDR3 here is CASVADREGEQYF. For the CDR3, the DNA is TGTGCCAGCGTCGCGGACAGGGAAGGCGAGCAGTACTTC.

The chain recombines TRBV5-6 with TRBJ1-1, with unresolved D. V was trimmed by 0 bases and J by 0 bases, leaving 9 bases between them. The CDR3 runs 15 residues. CDR1 is SGHDT, CDR2 YYEEEE, per germline. The CDR3 nucleotides read TGTGCCAGCAGCTTGGTAGACACAGTGAACACTGAAGCTTTCTTT. Protein sequence: CASSLVDTVNTEAFF.

The V call is TRBV7-3, the J call TRBJ2-7, with 8 bases fitting TRBD2. V dropped 1 base and J dropped 0; count of bases not matched to a gene: 2. CDR3 length: 15 amino acids. The germline V gene encodes CDR1 SGHTA and CDR2 FQGTGA. The CDR3 DNA reads TGTGCCAGCAGCTTAAGTGGGACTAGCTCCTACGAGCAGTACTTC. Translated: CASSLSGTSSYEQYF.

V usage is TRBV12-3 or TRBV12-4 and J usage is TRBJ2-1, with a weak D call TRBD1 (6 bases). This CDR3 spans 11 amino acids. The ends were cut back, 5 bases at V and 9 bases at J, with 8 bases in the middle. CDR3 DNA sequence: TGTGCCAGCAGTGGGACACGTGAGCAGTTCTTC. Protein product: CASSGTREQFF.